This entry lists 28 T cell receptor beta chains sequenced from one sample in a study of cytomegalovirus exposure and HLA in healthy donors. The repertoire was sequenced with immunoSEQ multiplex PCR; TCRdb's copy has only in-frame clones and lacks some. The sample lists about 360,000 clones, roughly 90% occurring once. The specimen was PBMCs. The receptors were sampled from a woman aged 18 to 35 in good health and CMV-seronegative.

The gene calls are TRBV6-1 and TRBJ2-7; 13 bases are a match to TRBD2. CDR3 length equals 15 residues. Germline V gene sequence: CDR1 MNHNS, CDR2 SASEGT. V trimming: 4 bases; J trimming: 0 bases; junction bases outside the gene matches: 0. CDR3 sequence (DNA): TGTGCCAGCAGTGGACTAGCGGGAGGCTCCTACGAGCAGTACTTC. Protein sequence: CASSGLAGGSYEQYF.

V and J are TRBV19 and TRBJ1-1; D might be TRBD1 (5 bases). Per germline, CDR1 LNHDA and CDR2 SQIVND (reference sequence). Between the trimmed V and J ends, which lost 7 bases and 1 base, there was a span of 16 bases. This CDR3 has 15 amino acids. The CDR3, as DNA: TGTGCCAGTATTCCGATGAAGGGGAAGAACACTGAAGCTTTCTTT. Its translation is CASIPMKGKNTEAFF.

The CDR3 sequence is CASSKHAGSSNYGYTF. The DNA for the CDR3 is TGTGCCAGCAGTAAACACGCGGGCAGTTCTAACTATGGCTACACCTTC. The chain combines TRBV27 with TRBJ1-2; D gene ambiguous. Trimming took 5 bases from V and 0 from J, leaving 16 bases between them. Germline CDR1 and CDR2: MNHEY and SMNVEV (reference sequence). This CDR3 has 16 amino acids.

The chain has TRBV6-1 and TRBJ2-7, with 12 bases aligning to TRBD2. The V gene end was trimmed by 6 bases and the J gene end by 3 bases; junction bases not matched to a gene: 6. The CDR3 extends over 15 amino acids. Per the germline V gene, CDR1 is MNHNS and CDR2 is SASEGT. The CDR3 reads CASRGGLAGGYEQYF. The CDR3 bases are TGTGCCAGCAGGGGGGGACTAGCGGGCGGCTACGAGCAGTACTTC.

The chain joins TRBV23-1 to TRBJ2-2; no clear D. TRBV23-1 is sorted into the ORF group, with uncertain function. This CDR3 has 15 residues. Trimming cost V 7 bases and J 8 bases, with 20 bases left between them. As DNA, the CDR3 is TGCGCCAGCAAGCCCAGGCCCTTTTCACCGGGGGAGCTGTTTTTT. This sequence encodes CASKPRPFSPGELFF.

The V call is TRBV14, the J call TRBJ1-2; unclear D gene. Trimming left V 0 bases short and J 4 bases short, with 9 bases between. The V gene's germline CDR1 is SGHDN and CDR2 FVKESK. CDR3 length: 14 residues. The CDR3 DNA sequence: TGTGCCAGCAGCCAAGATTCCAGCGCCTATGGCTACACCTTC. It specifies CASSQDSSAYGYTF.

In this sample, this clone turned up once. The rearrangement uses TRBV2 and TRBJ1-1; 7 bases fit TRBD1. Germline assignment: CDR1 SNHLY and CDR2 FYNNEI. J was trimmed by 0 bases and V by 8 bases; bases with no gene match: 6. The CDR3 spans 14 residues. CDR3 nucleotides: TGTGCCAGCCGGGACAGAAGCCTGAACACTGAAGCTTTCTTT. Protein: CASRDRSLNTEAFF. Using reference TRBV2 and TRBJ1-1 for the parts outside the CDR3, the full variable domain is EPEVTQTPSHQVTQMGQEVILRCVPISNHLYFYWYRQILGQKVEFLVSFYNNEISEKSEIFDDQFSVERPDGSNFTLKIRSTKLEDSAMYFCASRDRSLNTEAFFGQGTRLTVV.

This CDR3 reads CASSIETGVNTGELFF. CDR3 nucleotides: TGTGCCAGCAGCATAGAGACAGGGGTGAACACCGGGGAGCTGTTTTTT. This chain connects TRBV7-8 to TRBJ2-2; TRBD1 matches 8 bases. The CDR3 loop spans 16 amino acids. V lost 5 bases, J lost 1 base, and 6 bases stayed unmatched. Germline V CDR1 and CDR2: SGHVS, FQNEAQ.

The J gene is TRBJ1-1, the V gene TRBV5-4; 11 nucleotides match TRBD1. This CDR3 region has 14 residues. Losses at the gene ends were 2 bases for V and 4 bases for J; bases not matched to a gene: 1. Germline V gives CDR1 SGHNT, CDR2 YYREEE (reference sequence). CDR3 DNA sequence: TGTGCCAGCAGCTTAGGACAGGGGGCCACTGAAGCTTTCTTT. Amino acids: CASSLGQGATEAFF.

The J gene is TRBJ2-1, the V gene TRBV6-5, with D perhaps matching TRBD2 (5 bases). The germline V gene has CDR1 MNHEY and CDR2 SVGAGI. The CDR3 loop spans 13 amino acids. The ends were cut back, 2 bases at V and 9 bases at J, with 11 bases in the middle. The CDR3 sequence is CASSYNGEGEQFF. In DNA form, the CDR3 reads TGTGCCAGCAGTTACAACGGAGAGGGTGAGCAGTTCTTC.

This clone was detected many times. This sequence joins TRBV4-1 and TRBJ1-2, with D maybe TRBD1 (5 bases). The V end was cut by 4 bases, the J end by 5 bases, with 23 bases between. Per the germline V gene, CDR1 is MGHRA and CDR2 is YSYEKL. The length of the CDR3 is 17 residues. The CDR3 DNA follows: TGCGCCAGCAGCCCCAATTCCTTAGGGGATTTGAGGTATGGCTACACCTTC. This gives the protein CASSPNSLGDLRYGYTF.

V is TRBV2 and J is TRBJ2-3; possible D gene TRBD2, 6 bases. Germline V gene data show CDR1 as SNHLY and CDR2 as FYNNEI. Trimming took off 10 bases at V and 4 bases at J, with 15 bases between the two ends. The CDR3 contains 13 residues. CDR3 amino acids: CANRKEGADTQYF. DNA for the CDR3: TGTGCCAACAGAAAGGAGGGCGCAGATACGCAGTATTTT.

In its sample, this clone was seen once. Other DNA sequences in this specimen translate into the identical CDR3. CDR3 coding DNA: TGTGCCAGCTCACCCCAGGGGGACTATGGCTACACCTTC. This sequence encodes CASSPQGDYGYTF. This rearrangement joins TRBV18 to TRBJ1-2; TRBD1 aligns across 7 bases. The J segment lost 3 bases and the V segment lost 3 bases, leaving 1 base of the junction unmatched. The CDR3 runs 13 residues. Per germline, CDR1 KGHSH and CDR2 LQKENI.

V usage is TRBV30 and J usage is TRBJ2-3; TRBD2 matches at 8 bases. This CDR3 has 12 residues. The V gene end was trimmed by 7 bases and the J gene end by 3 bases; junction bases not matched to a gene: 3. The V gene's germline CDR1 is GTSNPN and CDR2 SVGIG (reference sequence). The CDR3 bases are TGTGCCTCCGGGAGGGGGACAGATACGCAGTATTTT. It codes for CASGRGTDTQYF.

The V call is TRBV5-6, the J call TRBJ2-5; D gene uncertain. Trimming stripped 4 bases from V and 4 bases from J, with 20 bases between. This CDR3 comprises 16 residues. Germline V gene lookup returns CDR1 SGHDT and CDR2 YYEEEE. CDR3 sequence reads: CASSPYYLNFGETQYF. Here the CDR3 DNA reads TGTGCCAGCAGCCCTTACTATTTAAATTTCGGAGAGACCCAGTACTTC.

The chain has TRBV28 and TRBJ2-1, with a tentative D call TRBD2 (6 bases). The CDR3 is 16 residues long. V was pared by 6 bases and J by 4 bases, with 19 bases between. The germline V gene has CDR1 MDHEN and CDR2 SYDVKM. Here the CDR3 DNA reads TGTGCCAGCAGATCCAGGGACTCCCTCTCGTACAATGAGCAGTTCTTC. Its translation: CASRSRDSLSYNEQFF.

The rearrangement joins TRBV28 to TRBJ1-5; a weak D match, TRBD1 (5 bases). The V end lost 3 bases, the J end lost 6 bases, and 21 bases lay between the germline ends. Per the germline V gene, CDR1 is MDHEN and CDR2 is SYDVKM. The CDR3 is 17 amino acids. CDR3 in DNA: TGTGCCAGCAGTTTGGTCGCAGGGAAAACGCGTGGTCAGCCCCAGCATTTT. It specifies CASSLVAGKTRGQPQHF. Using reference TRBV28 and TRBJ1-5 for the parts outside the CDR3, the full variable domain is DVKVTQSSRYLVKRTGEKVFLECVQDMDHENMFWYRQDPGLGLRLIYFSYDVKMKEKGDIPEGYSVSREKKERFSLILESASTNQTSMYLCASSLVAGKTRGQPQHFGDGTRLSIL.

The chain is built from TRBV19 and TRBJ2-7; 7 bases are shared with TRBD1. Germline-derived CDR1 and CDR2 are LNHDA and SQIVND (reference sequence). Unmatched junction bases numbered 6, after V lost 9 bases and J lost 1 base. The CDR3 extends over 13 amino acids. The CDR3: CASRDRSSYEQYF. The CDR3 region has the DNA TGTGCCAGCAGGGACAGATCATCCTACGAGCAGTACTTC.

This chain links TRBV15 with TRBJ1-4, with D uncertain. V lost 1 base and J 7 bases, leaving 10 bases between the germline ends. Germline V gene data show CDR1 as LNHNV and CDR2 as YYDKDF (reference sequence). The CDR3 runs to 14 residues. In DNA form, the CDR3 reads TGTGCCACCAGCAGAGTCTCCCCGGGTGAAAAACTGTTTTTT. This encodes CATSRVSPGEKLFF.

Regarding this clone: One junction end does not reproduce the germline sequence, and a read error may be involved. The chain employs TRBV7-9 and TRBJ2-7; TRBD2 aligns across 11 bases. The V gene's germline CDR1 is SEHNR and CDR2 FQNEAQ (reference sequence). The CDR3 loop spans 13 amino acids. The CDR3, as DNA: TGTGCCAGCAGCTTAGAAACGGGACTAGCGGCAACCTTC. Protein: CASSLETGLAATF.

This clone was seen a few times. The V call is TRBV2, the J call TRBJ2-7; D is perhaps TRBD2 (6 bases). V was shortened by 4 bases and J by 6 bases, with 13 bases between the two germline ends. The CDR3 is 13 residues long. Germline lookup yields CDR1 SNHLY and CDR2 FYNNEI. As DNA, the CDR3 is TGTGCCAGCAGTGGCAGACTAGTCGGCGAGCAGTACTTC. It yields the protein CASSGRLVGEQYF.

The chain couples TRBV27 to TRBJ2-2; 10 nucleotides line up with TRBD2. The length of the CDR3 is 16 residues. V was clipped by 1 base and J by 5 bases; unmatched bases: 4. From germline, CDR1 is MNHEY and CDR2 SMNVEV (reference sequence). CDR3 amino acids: CASSLYSGRATGELFF. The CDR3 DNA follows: TGTGCCAGCAGTTTATACAGCGGGAGGGCAACCGGGGAGCTGTTTTTT.

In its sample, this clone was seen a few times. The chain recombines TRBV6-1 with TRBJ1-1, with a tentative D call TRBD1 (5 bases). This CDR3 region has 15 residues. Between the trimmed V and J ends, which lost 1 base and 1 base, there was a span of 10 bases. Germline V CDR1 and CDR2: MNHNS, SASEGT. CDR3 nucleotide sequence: TGTGCCAGCAGTGAAGACGTGGGGGGGAACACTGAAGCTTTCTTT. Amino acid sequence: CASSEDVGGNTEAFF.

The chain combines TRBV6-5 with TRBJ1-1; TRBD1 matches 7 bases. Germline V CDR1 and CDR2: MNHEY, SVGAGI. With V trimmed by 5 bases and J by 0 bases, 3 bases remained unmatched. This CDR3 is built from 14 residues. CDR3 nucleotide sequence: TGTGCCAGCAGTCGGGACAGCGTGAACACTGAAGCTTTCTTT. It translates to CASSRDSVNTEAFF.

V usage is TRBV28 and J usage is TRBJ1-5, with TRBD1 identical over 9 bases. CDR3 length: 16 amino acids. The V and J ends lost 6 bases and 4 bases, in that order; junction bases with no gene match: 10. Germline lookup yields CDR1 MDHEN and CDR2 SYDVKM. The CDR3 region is CASSHRTGARNQPQHF. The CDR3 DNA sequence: TGTGCCAGCAGCCACCGGACAGGGGCAAGGAATCAGCCCCAGCATTTT.

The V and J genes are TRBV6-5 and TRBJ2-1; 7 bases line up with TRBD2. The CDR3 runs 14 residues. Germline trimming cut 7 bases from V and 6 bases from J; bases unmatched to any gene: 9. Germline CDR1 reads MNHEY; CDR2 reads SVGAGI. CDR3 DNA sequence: TGTGCCAGCAAGCCACAGCGGGGCGGCAATGAGCAGTTCTTC. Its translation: CASKPQRGGNEQFF.

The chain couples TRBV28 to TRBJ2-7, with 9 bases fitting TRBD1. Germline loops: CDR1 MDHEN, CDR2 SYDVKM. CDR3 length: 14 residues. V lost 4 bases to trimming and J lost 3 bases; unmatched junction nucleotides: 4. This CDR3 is CASSSSTGGYEQYF. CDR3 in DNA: TGTGCCAGCAGTTCCTCGACAGGGGGCTACGAGCAGTACTTC.

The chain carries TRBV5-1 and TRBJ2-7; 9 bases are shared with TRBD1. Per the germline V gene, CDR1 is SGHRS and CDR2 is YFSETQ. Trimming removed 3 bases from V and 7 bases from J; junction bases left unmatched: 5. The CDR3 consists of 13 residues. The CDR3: CASSWGQGIEQYF. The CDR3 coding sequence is TGCGCCAGCAGCTGGGGACAGGGTATAGAGCAGTACTTC.